A selection of T cell receptor beta chains follows, all from one sample in a study of glioma-infiltrating T cells. TCRdb redid the calling of the multiplex PCR reads with MiXCR, one entry per CDR3 protein. The sample includes 400,000 or so distinct CDR3 sequences, 41% seen only once; the top ten take more than 10%. Sequencing was carried out using glioma tissue, nonneoplastic brain tissue, or PBMCs (not recorded which). All receptors derive from a human donor with low-grade glioma or glioblastoma, undergoing nonglioma brain surgery, or in good health (not recorded which). Both conserved end residues are trimmed from each CDR3.

TRBV7-2	TRBJ1-1	ASSLVVGAQAEAF
TRBV2	TRBJ2-3	ASSVRTQSTDTQY
TRBV4-2	TRBJ1-1	ASSPTLDRAGTEAF
TRBV7-6	TRBJ2-3	ASSAGLRGSSTYTQY
TRBV4-2	TRBJ2-7	ASSRPYLAGGPPEQY
TRBV7-2	TRBJ2-3	ASSSRGSPTDTQY
TRBV6-2/TRBV6-3	TRBJ1-5	ASSYRQGNQPQH
TRBV20-1	TRBJ1-1	SASGSAMNTEAF
TRBV6-1	TRBJ2-5	ASSWTGQETQY
TRBV25-1	TRBJ2-3	ASSEWGTGYTDTQY
TRBV7-9	TRBJ1-3	ASSLGGAGSGNTIY
TRBV28	TRBJ2-1	ASSSAGTGGYNEQF
TRBV15	TRBJ2-3	ATSTWGGGTDTQY
TRBV7-2	TRBJ1-1	ASSPWGASPAF
TRBV4-3	TRBJ2-3	ASSHDPAGEGTDTQY
TRBV20-1	TRBJ2-7	SASPLFREGAYEQY
TRBV7-9	TRBJ2-3	ASSLEAGGGPPIGTQY
TRBV5-4	TRBJ2-7	ASSQDRENGGQY
TRBV27	NA	ASSPTGTGNREQY
TRBV4-1	TRBJ2-5	ASSRDRVAKETQY
TRBV9	TRBJ1-1	ASRRIGGFAEAF
TRBV28	TRBJ2-1	ASSLLARGGNEQF
TRBV27	TRBJ1-5	ASSLGTGLSQPQH
TRBV4-3	TRBJ1-2	ASSQGGESYGYT
TRBV6-5	TRBJ2-1	ASGPGLAGVNEQF
TRBV6-1	TRBJ1-2	ASSYMQGGNYGYT
TRBV19	TRBJ2-3	ASLDTGTVGSTDTQY
TRBV6-2/TRBV6-3	TRBJ2-3	ASSSRGRQGLSTDTQY
TRBV5-1	TRBJ2-7	ASSLVVQGGPAEQY
TRBV20-1	TRBJ2-2	SACPQWGGTGELF
TRBV28	TRBJ2-1	ASYPGGNPYNEQF
TRBV27	TRBJ2-7	ASREIQGYNEQY
TRBV20-1	TRBJ2-1	SANLWANEQF
TRBV3-1	TRBJ2-5	ASSPRHLQETQY
TRBV19	TRBJ2-1	ASSIDAASGLTYNEQF
TRBV4-2	TRBJ2-7	ASSQDRTGNYEQY
TRBV24-1	TRBJ1-2	ATSDPGQFYGYT
TRBV28	TRBJ2-3	ASSLVASGRADTQY
TRBV6-2/TRBV6-3	NA	ASTEGWGWDSYEQY
TRBV28	TRBJ2-7	ASSPQTLGASYEQY
TRBV4-1	TRBJ2-1	ASSQPTTIYNEQF
TRBV15	TRBJ2-3	ATSREPRTDTQY